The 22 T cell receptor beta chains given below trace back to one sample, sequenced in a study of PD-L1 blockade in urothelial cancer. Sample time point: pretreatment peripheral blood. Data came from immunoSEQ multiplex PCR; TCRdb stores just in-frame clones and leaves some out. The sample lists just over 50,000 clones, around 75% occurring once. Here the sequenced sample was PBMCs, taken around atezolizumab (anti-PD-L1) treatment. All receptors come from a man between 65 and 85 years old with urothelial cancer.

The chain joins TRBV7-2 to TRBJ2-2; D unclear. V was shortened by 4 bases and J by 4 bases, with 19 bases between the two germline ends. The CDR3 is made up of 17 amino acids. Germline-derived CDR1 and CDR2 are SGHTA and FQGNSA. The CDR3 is CASSSNPRPTGTGELFF. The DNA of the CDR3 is TGTGCCAGCAGCTCCAACCCACGACCTACGGGCACCGGGGAGCTGTTTTTT.

CDR3 residues: CASSLVGQAQETQYF. The CDR3 nucleotides read TGTGCCAGCAGCTTAGTTGGCCAGGCCCAAGAGACCCAGTACTTC. J is TRBJ2-5 and V is TRBV7-2; D gene unclear. Deletions cut 1 base from V and 1 base from J, with 10 bases between. The CDR3 is 15 amino acids. CDR1 is SGHTA and CDR2 is FQGNSA in the germline V gene.

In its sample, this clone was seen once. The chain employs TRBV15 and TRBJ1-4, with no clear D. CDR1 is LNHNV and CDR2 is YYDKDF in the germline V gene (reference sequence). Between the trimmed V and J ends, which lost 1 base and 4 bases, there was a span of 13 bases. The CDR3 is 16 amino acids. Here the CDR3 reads CATSRGSSTFNEKLFF. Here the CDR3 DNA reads TGTGCCACCAGCAGAGGATCATCGACTTTTAATGAAAAACTGTTTTTT.

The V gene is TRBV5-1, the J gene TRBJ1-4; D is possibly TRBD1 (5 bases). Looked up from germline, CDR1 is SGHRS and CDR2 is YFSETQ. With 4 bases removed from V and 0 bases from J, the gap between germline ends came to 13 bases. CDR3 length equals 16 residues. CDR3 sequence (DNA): TGCGCCAGCAGCATAAAATCAGGGTCAACTAATGAAAAACTGTTTTTT. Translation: CASSIKSGSTNEKLFF.

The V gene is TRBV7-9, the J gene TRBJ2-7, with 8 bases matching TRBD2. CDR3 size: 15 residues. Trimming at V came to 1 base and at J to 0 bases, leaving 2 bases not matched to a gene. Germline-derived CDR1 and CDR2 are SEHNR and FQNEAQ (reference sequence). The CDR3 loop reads CASSLGTSSSYEQYF. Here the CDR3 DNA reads TGTGCCAGCAGCTTAGGGACTAGCAGCTCCTACGAGCAGTACTTC.

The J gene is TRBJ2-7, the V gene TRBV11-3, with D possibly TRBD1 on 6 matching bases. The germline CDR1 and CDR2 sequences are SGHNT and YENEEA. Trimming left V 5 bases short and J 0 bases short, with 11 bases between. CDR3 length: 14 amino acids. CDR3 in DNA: TGTGCCAGCAGCCCAACAGGGAGCTCCTACGAGCAGTACTTC. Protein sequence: CASSPTGSSYEQYF.

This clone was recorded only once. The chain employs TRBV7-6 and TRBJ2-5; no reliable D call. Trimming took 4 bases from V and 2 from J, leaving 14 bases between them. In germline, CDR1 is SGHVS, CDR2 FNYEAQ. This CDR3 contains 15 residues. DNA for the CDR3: TGTGCCAGCAGCTACACCGCCGCCAGACAAGAGACCCAGTACTTC. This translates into CASSYTAARQETQYF.

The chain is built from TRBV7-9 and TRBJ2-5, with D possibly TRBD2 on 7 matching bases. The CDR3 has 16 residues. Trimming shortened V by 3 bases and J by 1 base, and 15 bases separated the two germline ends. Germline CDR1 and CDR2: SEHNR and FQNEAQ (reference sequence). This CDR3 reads CASSLRRGGSQETQYF. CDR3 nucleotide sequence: TGTGCCAGCAGCTTGAGGCGCGGGGGCAGCCAAGAGACCCAGTACTTC.

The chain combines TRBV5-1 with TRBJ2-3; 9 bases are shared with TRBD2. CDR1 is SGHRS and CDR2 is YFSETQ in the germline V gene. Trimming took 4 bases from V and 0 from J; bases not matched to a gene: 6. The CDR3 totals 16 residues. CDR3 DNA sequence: TGCGCCAGCAGCCCCGGGACTAGCAAAAGCACAGATACGCAGTATTTT. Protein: CASSPGTSKSTDTQYF.

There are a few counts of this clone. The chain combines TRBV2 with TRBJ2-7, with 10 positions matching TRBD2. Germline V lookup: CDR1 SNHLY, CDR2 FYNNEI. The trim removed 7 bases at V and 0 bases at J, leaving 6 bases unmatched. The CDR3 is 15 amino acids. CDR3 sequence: CASKRLAGSSYEQYF. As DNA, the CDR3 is TGTGCCAGCAAGAGACTAGCGGGCAGCTCCTACGAGCAGTACTTC.

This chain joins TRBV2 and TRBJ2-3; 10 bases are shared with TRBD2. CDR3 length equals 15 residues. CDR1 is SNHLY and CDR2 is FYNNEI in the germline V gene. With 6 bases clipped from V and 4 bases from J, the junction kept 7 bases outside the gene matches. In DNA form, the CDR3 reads TGTGCCAGCAGGAAGCTAGCGGGAGTCCCAGATACGCAGTATTTT. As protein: CASRKLAGVPDTQYF.

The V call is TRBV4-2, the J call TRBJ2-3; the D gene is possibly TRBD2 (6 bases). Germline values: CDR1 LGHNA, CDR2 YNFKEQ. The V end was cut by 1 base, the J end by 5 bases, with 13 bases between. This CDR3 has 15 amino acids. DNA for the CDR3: TGTGCCAGCAGCCAAGTACTGGGGCGGGAAGATACGCAGTATTTT. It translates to CASSQVLGREDTQYF.

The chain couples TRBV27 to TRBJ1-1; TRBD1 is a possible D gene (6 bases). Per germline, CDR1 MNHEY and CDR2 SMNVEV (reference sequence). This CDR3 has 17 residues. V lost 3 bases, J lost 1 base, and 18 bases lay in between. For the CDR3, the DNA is TGTGCCAGCAGTTTGGGGGGGTTGGGGGCGGGGAACACTGAAGCTTTCTTT. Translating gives CASSLGGLGAGNTEAFF.

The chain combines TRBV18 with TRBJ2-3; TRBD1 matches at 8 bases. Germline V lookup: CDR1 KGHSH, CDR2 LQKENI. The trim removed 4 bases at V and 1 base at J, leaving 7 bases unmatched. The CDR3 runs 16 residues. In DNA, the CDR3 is TGTGCCAGCTCACGAGGACAGGGCTGGGGCACAGATACGCAGTATTTT. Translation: CASSRGQGWGTDTQYF.

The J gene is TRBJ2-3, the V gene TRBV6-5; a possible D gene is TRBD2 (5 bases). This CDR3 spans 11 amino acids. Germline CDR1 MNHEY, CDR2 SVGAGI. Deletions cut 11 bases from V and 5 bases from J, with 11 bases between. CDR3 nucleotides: TGTGCCTCTCGGACTGGAGATACGCAGTATTTT. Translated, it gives CASRTGDTQYF.

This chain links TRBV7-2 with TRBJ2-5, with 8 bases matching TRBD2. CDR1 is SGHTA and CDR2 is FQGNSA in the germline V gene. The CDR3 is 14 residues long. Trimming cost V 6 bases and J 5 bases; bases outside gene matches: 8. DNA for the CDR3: TGTGCCAGCAGTCCCGGACTAGCTCGGGAGACCCAGTACTTC. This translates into CASSPGLARETQYF.

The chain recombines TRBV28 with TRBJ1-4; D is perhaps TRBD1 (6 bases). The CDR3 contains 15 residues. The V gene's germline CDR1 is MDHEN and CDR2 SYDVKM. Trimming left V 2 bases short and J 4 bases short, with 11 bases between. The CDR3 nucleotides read TGTGCCAGCAGTTTAAACACAGGGTTTAATGAAAAACTGTTTTTT. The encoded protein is CASSLNTGFNEKLFF.

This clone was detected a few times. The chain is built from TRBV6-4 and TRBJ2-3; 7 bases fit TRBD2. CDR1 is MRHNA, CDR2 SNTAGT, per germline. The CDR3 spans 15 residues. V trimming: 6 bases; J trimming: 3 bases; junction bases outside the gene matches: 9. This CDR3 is CASRARSSGTDTQYF. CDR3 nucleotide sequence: TGTGCCAGCAGAGCCCGTAGTAGCGGGACAGATACGCAGTATTTT.

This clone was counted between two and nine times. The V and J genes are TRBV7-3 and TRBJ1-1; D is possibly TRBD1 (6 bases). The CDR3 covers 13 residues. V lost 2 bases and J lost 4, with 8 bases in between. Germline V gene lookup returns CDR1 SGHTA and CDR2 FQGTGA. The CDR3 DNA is TGTGCCAGCAGCTTAGTACAGGGCACTGAAGCTTTCTTT. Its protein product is CASSLVQGTEAFF.

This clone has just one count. CDR3 DNA: TGTGCCAGTAAGGATCAAAGGGGCTTATCACCCCTCCACTTT. Its translation: CASKDQRGLSPLHF. The chain links TRBV19 to TRBJ1-6, with D possibly being TRBD1 (5 bases). CDR3 size: 14 residues. V lost 7 bases, J lost 10 bases, and 17 bases lay in between. The germline V gene has CDR1 LNHDA and CDR2 SQIVND (reference sequence).

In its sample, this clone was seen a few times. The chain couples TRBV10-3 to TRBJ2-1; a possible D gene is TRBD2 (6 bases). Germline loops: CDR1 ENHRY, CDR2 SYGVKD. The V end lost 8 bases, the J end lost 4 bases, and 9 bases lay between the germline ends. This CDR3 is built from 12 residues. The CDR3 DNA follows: TGTGCCATCGGGGGGTGGTACAATGAGCAGTTCTTC. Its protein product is CAIGGWYNEQFF.

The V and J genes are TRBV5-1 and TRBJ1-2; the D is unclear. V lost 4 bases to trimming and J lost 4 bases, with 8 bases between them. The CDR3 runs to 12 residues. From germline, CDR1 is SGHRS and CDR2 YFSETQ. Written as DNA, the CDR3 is TGCGCCAGCAGCCCAGGTAGCTATGGCTACACCTTC. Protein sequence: CASSPGSYGYTF.